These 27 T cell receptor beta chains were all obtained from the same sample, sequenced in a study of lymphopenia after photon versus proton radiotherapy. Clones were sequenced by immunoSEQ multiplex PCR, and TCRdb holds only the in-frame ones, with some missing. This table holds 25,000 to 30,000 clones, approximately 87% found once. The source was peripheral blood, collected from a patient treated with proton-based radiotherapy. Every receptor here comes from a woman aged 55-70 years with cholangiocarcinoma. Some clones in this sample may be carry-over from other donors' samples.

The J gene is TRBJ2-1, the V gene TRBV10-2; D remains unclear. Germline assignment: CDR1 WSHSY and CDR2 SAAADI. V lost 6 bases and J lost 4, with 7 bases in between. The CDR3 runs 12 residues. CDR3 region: CASSFQYNEQFF. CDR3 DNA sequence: TGCGCCAGCAGCTTCCAGTACAATGAGCAGTTCTTC.

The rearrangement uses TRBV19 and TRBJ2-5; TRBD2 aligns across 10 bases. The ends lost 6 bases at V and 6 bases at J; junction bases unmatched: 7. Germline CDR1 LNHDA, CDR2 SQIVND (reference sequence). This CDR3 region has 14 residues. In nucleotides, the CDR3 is TGTGCCAGTAGGGATGGGACTAGCGAGAAGACCCAGTACTTC. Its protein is CASRDGTSEKTQYF.

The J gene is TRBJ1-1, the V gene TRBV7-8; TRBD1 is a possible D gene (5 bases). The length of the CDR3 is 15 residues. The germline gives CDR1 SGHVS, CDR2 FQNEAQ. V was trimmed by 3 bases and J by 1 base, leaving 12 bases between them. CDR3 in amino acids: CASSFNRQRNTEAFF. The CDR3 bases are TGTGCCAGCAGCTTCAATCGACAGAGGAACACTGAAGCTTTCTTT.

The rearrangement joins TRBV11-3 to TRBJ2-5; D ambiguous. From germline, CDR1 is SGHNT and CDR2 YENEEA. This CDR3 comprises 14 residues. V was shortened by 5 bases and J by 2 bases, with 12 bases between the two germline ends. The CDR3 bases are TGTGCCAGCAGCCAAAGGGCAGAACAAGAGACCCAGTACTTC. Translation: CASSQRAEQETQYF. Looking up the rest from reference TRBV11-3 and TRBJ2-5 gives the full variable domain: EAGVVQSPRYKIIEKKQPVAFWCNPISGHNTLYWYLQNLGQGPELLIRYENEEAVDDSQLPKDRFSAERLKGVDSTLKIQPAELGDSAVYLCASSQRAEQETQYFGPGTRLLVL.

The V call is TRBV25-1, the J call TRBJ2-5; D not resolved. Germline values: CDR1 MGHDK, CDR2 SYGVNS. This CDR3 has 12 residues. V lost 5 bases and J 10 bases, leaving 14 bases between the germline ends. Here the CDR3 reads CASSWKSKSQYF. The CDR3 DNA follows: TGTGCCAGCAGTTGGAAGAGTAAGAGCCAGTACTTC.

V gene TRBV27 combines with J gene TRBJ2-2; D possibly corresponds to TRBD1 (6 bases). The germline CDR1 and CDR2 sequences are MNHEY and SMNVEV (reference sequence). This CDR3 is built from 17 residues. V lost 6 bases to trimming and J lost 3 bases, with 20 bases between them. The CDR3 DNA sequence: TGTGCCAGCAGCCACAGGGTTAGGACCGTGGACACCGGGGAGCTGTTTTTT. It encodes CASSHRVRTVDTGELFF.

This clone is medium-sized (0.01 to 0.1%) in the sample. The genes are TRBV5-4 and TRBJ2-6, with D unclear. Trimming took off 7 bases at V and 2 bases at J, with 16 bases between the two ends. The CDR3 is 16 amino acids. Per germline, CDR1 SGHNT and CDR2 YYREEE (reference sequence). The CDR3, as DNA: TGTGCCAGCGGCGTCGTATCGGGCGCTGGGGCCAACGTCCTGACTTTC. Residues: CASGVVSGAGANVLTF. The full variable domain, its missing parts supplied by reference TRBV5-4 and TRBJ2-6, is ETGVTQSPTHLIKTRGQQVTLRCSSQSGHNTVSWYQQALGQGPQFIFQYYREEENGRGNFPPRFSGLQFPNYSSELNVNALELDDSALYLCASGVVSGAGANVLTFGAGSRLTVL.

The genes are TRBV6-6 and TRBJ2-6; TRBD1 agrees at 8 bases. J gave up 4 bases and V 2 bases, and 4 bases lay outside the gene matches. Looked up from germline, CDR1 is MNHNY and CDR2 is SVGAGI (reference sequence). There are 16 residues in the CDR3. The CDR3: CASSYRTGSGANVLTF. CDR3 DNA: TGTGCCAGCAGTTACCGGACAGGGAGCGGGGCCAACGTCCTGACTTTC.

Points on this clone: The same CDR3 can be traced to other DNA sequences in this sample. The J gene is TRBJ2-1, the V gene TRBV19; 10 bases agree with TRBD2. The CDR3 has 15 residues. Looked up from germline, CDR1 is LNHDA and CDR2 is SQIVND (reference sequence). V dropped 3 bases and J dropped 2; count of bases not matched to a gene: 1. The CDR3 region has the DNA TGTGCCAGTAGTATGGGGACTAGCGCCTACAATGAGCAGTTCTTC. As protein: CASSMGTSAYNEQFF.

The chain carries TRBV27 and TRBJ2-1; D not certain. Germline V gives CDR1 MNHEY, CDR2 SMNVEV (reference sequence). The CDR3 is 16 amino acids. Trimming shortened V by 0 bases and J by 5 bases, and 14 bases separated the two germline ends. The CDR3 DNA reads TGTGCCAGCAGTTTATCGATCTTTTCGGCACACAATGAGCAGTTCTTC. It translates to CASSLSIFSAHNEQFF.

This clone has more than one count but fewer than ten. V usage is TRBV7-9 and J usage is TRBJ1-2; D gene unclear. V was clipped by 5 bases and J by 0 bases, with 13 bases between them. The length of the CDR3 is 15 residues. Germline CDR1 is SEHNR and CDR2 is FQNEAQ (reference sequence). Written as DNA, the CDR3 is TGTGCCAGCAGCCAATACGACCGAACTAACTATGGCTACACCTTC. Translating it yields CASSQYDRTNYGYTF.

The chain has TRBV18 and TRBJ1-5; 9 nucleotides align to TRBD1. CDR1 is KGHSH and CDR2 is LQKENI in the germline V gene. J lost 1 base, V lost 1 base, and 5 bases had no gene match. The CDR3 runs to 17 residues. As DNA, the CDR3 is TGTGCCAGCTCACCACAAACAGGGGGCGAAAGCAATCAGCCCCAGCATTTT. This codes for CASSPQTGGESNQPQHF.

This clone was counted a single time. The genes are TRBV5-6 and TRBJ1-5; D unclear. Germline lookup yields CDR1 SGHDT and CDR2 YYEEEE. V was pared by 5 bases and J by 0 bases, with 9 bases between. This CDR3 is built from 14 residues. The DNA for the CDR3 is TGTGCCAGCAGAGAAGCTCATAGCAATCAGCCCCAGCATTTT. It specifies CASREAHSNQPQHF.

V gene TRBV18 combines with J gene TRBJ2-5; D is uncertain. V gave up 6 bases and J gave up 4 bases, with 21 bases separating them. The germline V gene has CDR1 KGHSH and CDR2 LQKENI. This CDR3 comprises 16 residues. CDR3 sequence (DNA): TGTGCCAGCTCCCCTACTCGGGTCCCTGTGAGAGAGACCCAGTACTTC. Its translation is CASSPTRVPVRETQYF. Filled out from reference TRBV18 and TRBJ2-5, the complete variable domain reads NAGVMQNPRHLVRRRGQEARLRCSPMKGHSHVYWYRQLPEEGLKFMVYLQKENIIDESGMPKERFSAEFPKEGPSILRIQQVVRGDSAAYFCASSPTRVPVRETQYFGPGTRLLVL.

The CDR3 loop is CASSLGNTGGDQPQHF. CDR3 nucleotides: TGTGCCAGCAGCTTAGGTAACACCGGCGGGGATCAGCCCCAGCATTTT. The chain combines TRBV11-2 with TRBJ1-5; no reliable D call. The CDR3 is 16 amino acids. From germline, CDR1 is SGHAT and CDR2 FQNNGV. Trimming removed 1 base at V and 5 bases at J, with 15 bases between.

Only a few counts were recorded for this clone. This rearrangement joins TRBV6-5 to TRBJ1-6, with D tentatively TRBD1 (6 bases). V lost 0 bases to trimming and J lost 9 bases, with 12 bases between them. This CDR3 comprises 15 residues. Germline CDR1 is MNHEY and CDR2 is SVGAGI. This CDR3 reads CASSYSTGRGSPLHF. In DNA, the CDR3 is TGTGCCAGCAGTTACTCGACAGGTCGCGGTTCACCCCTCCACTTT.

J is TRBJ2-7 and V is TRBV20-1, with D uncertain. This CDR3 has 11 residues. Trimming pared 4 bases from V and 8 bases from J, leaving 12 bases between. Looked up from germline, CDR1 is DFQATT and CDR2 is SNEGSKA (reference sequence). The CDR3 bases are TGCAGTGCTAAGACGGTACCCAAGCAGTACTTC. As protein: CSAKTVPKQYF.

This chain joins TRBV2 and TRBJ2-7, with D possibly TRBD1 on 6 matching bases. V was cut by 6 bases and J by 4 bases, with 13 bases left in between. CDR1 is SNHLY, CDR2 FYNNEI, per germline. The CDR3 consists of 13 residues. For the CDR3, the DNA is TGTGCCAGCAGACCCGGGACACCTTACGAGCAGTACTTC. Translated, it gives CASRPGTPYEQYF.

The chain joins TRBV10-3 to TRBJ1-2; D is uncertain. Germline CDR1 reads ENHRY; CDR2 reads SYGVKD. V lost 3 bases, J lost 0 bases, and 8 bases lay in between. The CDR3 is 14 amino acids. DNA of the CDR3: TGTGCCATCAGTGAATATATAGCTAACTATGGCTACACCTTC. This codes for CAISEYIANYGYTF.

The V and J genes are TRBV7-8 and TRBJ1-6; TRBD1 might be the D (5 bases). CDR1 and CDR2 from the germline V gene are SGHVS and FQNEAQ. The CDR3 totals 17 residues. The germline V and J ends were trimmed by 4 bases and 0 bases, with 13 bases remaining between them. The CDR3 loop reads CASSSGWGSSYNSPLHF. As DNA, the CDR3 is TGTGCCAGCAGCTCCGGGTGGGGGAGCTCCTATAATTCACCCCTCCACTTT. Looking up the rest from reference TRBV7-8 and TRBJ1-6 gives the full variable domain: GAGVSQSPRYKVAKRGQDVALRCDPISGHVSLFWYQQALGQGPEFLTYFQNEAQLDKSGLPSDRFFAERPEGSVSTLKIQRTQQEDSAVYLCASSSGWGSSYNSPLHFGNGTRLTVT.

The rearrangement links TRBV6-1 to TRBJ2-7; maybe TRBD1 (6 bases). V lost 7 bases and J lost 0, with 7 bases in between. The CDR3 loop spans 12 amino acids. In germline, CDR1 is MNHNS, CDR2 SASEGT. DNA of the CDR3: TGTGCCAGCATGGACAGCTCCTACGAGCAGTACTTC. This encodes CASMDSSYEQYF.

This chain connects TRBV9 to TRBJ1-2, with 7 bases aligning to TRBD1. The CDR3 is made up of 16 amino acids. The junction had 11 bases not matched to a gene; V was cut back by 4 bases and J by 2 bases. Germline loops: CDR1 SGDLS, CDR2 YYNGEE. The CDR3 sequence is CASSPILGQSNYGYTF. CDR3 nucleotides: TGTGCCAGCAGCCCGATATTGGGACAGTCCAACTATGGCTACACCTTC.

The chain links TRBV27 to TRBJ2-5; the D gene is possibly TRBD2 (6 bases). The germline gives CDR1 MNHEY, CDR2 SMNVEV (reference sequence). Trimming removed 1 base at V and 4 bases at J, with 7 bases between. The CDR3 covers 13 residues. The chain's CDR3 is CASSLLGGETQYF. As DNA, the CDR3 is TGTGCCAGCAGTTTATTGGGGGGAGAGACCCAGTACTTC.

The CDR3 coding sequence is TGTGCCAGCTCACCAGCCCAGGGGGTAGAGACCCAGTACTTC. Protein product: CASSPAQGVETQYF. The genes are TRBV18 and TRBJ2-5; 7 nucleotides align to TRBD1. V lost 2 bases and J lost 4; bases outside the gene matches: 4. The CDR3 covers 14 residues. CDR1 and CDR2 from the germline V gene are KGHSH and LQKENI.

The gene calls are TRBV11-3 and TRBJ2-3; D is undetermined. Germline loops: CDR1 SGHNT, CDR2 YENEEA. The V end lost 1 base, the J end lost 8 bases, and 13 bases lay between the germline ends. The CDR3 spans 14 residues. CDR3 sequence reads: CASSLGSSEITQYF. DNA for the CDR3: TGTGCCAGCAGCTTAGGGAGTTCGGAAATTACGCAGTATTTT.

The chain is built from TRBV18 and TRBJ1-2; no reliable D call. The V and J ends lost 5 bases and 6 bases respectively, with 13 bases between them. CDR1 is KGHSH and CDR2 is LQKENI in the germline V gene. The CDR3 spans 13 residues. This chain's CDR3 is CASSKITRDGYTF. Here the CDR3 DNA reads TGTGCCAGCTCAAAAATTACACGGGATGGCTACACCTTC. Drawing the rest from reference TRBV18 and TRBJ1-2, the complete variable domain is NAGVMQNPRHLVRRRGQEARLRCSPMKGHSHVYWYRQLPEEGLKFMVYLQKENIIDESGMPKERFSAEFPKEGPSILRIQQVVRGDSAAYFCASSKITRDGYTFGSGTRLTVV.

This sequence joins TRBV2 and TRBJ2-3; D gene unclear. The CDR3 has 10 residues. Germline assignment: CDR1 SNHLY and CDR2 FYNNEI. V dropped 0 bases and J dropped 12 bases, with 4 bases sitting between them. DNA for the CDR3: TGTGCCAGCAGTGAAGCGCTTCAGTATTTT. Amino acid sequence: CASSEALQYF.